Following are 28 T cell receptor beta chains from one sample sequenced in a study of long-term antiretroviral therapy in people with HIV. Researchers ran immunoSEQ v3.0 at survey level. Data came from immunoSEQ multiplex PCR; TCRdb stores just in-frame clones and leaves some out. Of 15,000 or so clones detected, 80% to 90% appear once; the ten largest clones hold about 15%. This specimen was unsorted PBMCs, taken more than 2.2 years before starting antiretroviral therapy. The origin of the receptors is a woman aged 30 to 39 with HIV.

V gene TRBV18 combines with J gene TRBJ2-5; D is unresolved. Deletions cut 3 bases from V and 2 bases from J, with 13 bases between. Germline V gene sequence: CDR1 KGHSH, CDR2 LQKENI. This CDR3 is 15 amino acids long. CDR3 in amino acids: CASSPSAGSQETQYF. In DNA form, the CDR3 reads TGTGCCAGCTCACCGTCTGCAGGAAGTCAAGAGACCCAGTACTTC.

The V call is TRBV14, the J call TRBJ1-3; the D is unclear. The CDR3 is 16 amino acids. V gave up 3 bases and J gave up 6 bases, with 18 bases separating them. Germline V gene data show CDR1 as SGHDN and CDR2 as FVKESK. The CDR3 DNA sequence: TGTGCCAGCAGCCATTTCGGACGCCCTCTTGAAAACACCATATATTTT. Translated, it gives CASSHFGRPLENTIYF.

The chain carries TRBV10-3 and TRBJ2-2; 9 bases line up with TRBD1. The CDR3 is 15 amino acids. V lost 5 bases, J lost 5 bases, and 6 bases stayed unmatched. Germline V CDR1 and CDR2: ENHRY, SYGVKD. CDR3 sequence reads: CAISSGTGRTGELFF. CDR3 nucleotides: TGTGCCATCAGTTCCGGGACAGGGCGAACCGGGGAGCTGTTTTTT.

The rearrangement joins TRBV16 to TRBJ2-7, with unresolved D. V was shortened by 4 bases and J by 3 bases, with 13 bases between the two germline ends. CDR1 is KGHSY and CDR2 is FQNENV in the germline V gene. This CDR3 is built from 14 residues. In DNA form, the CDR3 reads TGTGCCAGCAGCCCTACAGATGTTGGCTACGAGCAGTACTTC. This codes for CASSPTDVGYEQYF.

As DNA, the CDR3 is TGTGCCAGCAGCCCTCGGACAGGGAGGGTTGGCGGCACAGATACGCAGTATTTT. This codes for CASSPRTGRVGGTDTQYF. The chain couples TRBV21-1 to TRBJ2-3; the D segment call TRBD1 is taken from the table without a DNA check. TRBV21-1 is recorded as a pseudogene. This CDR3 region has 18 residues.

This clone has a handful of counts. The genes are TRBV10-3 and TRBJ1-6; D possibly corresponds to TRBD1 (5 bases). There are 12 residues in the CDR3. Trimming removed 3 bases at V and 8 bases at J, with 5 bases between. Germline CDR1 reads ENHRY; CDR2 reads SYGVKD. CDR3 amino acids: CAISEGDSPLHF. CDR3 in DNA: TGTGCCATCAGTGAAGGGGATTCACCCCTCCACTTT.

This chain connects TRBV11-3 to TRBJ1-1; D unclear. Germline V gives CDR1 SGHNT, CDR2 YENEEA. Trimming pared 2 bases from V and 5 bases from J, leaving 9 bases between. There are 13 residues in the CDR3. The CDR3 nucleotides read TGTGCCAGCAGCTTATCGCGAAGGACTGAAGCTTTCTTT. It translates to CASSLSRRTEAFF.

In its sample, this clone was seen once. The chain couples TRBV7-9 to TRBJ2-1; 8 positions agree with TRBD2. V dropped 5 bases and J dropped 7; count of bases not matched to a gene: 10. The germline CDR1 and CDR2 sequences are SEHNR and FQNEAQ (reference sequence). The CDR3 consists of 15 residues. The CDR3, as DNA: TGTGCCAGCAGCATGAGCGGGGGCACGTTAAATGAGCAGTTCTTC. Amino acids: CASSMSGGTLNEQFF.

This clone was recorded once. This rearrangement joins TRBV11-3 to TRBJ2-3, with D perhaps being TRBD1 or TRBD2 (6 bases each). CDR1 SGHNT and CDR2 YENEEA come from the germline V gene. This CDR3 comprises 16 residues. Trimming stripped 5 bases from V and 0 bases from J, with 15 bases between. The CDR3 loop reads CASSGGTSSSTDTQYF. CDR3 nucleotide sequence: TGTGCCAGCAGCGGCGGGACATCTTCTAGCACAGATACGCAGTATTTT. The full variable domain, with the rest looked up from reference TRBV11-3 and TRBJ2-3, is EAGVVQSPRYKIIEKKQPVAFWCNPISGHNTLYWYLQNLGQGPELLIRYENEEAVDDSQLPKDRFSAERLKGVDSTLKIQPAELGDSAVYLCASSGGTSSSTDTQYFGPGTRLTVL.

V usage is TRBV4-3 and J usage is TRBJ2-4; the match to TRBD2 covers 8 bases. The trim removed 2 bases at V and 2 bases at J, leaving 5 bases unmatched. Germline V gene lookup returns CDR1 LGHNA and CDR2 YSLEER. The CDR3 contains 16 residues. DNA for the CDR3: TGCGCCAGCAGCCAAAGTCGGGGGGGGACCAAAAACATTCAGTACTTC. It specifies CASSQSRGGTKNIQYF.

The genes are TRBV7-6 and TRBJ2-3; the D is unclear. The length of the CDR3 is 15 residues. The germline V and J ends were trimmed by 1 base and 0 bases, with 8 bases remaining between them. CDR1 is SGHVS and CDR2 is FNYEAQ in the germline V gene. The CDR3 sequence: CASSLVITSTDTQYF. CDR3 nucleotide sequence: TGTGCCAGCAGCTTAGTTATTACCAGCACAGATACGCAGTATTTT.

In DNA, the CDR3 is TGCGCCAGCAGCCAAGAGGTACCCGGGGGACGGTTAAGCTCCTATAATTCACCCCTCCACTTT. Translated: CASSQEVPGGRLSSYNSPLHF. This chain connects TRBV4-1 to TRBJ1-6; perhaps TRBD1 as D (5 bases). CDR1 MGHRA and CDR2 YSYEKL come from the germline V gene. Trimming took off 0 bases at V and 0 bases at J, with 21 bases between the two ends. The CDR3 totals 21 residues.

The chain employs TRBV7-8 and TRBJ1-1; 7 bases line up with TRBD1. V trimming: 5 bases; J trimming: 5 bases; junction bases outside the gene matches: 8. The CDR3 extends over 14 amino acids. CDR1 is SGHVS, CDR2 FQNEAQ, per germline. The CDR3 sequence: CASSPLQGSTEAFF. CDR3 bases: TGTGCCAGCAGCCCCCTACAGGGGAGTACTGAAGCTTTCTTT.

This chain connects TRBV7-9 to TRBJ2-3; D gene ambiguous. V was pared by 0 bases and J by 0 bases, with 13 bases between. CDR3 length: 17 residues. Germline V gives CDR1 SEHNR, CDR2 FQNEAQ (reference sequence). DNA of the CDR3: TGTGCCAGCAGCTTAGCTGTCCAGTCTTCTAGCACAGATACGCAGTATTTT. Translation: CASSLAVQSSSTDTQYF.

The J gene is TRBJ2-7, the V gene TRBV4-3; TRBD1 aligns across 9 bases. Germline CDR1 reads LGHNA; CDR2 reads YSLEER. The CDR3 runs to 17 residues. Trimming removed 3 bases from V and 6 bases from J; junction bases left unmatched: 15. The CDR3 sequence is CASSHEGFGTGQTEQYF. As DNA, the CDR3 is TGCGCCAGCAGCCATGAGGGTTTCGGGACAGGGCAAACCGAGCAGTACTTC.

This chain's CDR3 is CASSLGGEGRREQYF. The CDR3 nucleotides are TGCGCCAGCAGCTTGGGGGGGGAGGGGCGCCGAGAGCAGTACTTC. The rearrangement links TRBV5-1 to TRBJ2-7; 7 bases map to TRBD2. Germline assignment: CDR1 SGHRS and CDR2 YFSETQ. The length of the CDR3 is 15 residues. V lost 0 bases and J lost 7; bases outside the gene matches: 10. The full variable domain, in which reference TRBV5-1 and TRBJ2-7 provide the parts outside the CDR3, is KAGVTQTPRYLIKTRGQQVTLSCSPISGHRSVSWYQQTPGQGLQFLFEYFSETQRNKGNFPGRFSGRQFSNSRSEMNVSTLELGDSALYLCASSLGGEGRREQYFGPGTRLTVT.

V is TRBV6-5 and J is TRBJ2-7, with 7 bases fitting TRBD1. Trimming cost V 6 bases and J 6 bases; bases outside gene matches: 8. Germline loops: CDR1 MNHEY, CDR2 SVGAGI. The CDR3 loop spans 13 amino acids. This chain's CDR3 is CASSLTTGLEQYF. CDR3 coding DNA: TGTGCCAGCAGCCTCACGACAGGGCTCGAGCAGTACTTC.

The rearrangement joins TRBV27 to TRBJ1-2; 8 nucleotides match TRBD1. Germline assignment: CDR1 MNHEY and CDR2 SMNVEV (reference sequence). This CDR3 spans 14 amino acids. V lost 5 bases and J lost 7; bases outside the gene matches: 9. The CDR3 region is CASSTGTGSRGYTF. CDR3 nucleotides: TGTGCCAGCAGTACAGGGACAGGCTCGCGTGGCTACACCTTC.

CDR3 residues: CASSPVRDQPQHF. The CDR3 bases are TGTGCCAGCTCACCGGTTCGGGATCAGCCCCAGCATTTT. This sequence joins TRBV18 and TRBJ1-5; D call uncertain. V dropped 3 bases and J dropped 5 bases, with 8 bases sitting between them. Germline lookup yields CDR1 KGHSH and CDR2 LQKENI. The CDR3 contains 13 residues.

This chain links TRBV29-1 with TRBJ1-5; tentative D call: TRBD1 (5 bases). Trimming took off 7 bases at V and 0 bases at J, with 10 bases between the two ends. The germline V gene encodes CDR1 SQVTM and CDR2 ANQGSEA. The CDR3 has 13 amino acids. The CDR3 loop reads CSATENSNQPQHF. The CDR3 DNA sequence: TGCAGCGCGACAGAGAATAGCAATCAGCCCCAGCATTTT.

This chain links TRBV4-3 with TRBJ1-2; D not certain. The CDR3 runs 15 residues. The V and J ends lost 1 base and 3 bases respectively, with 12 bases between them. Germline V gene lookup returns CDR1 LGHNA and CDR2 YSLEER. In DNA, the CDR3 is TGCGCCAGCAGCCAAGCCCTTGAAAGGTACTATGGCTACACCTTC. This encodes CASSQALERYYGYTF.

The DNA for the CDR3 is TGCGCCAGCAGCTTGGTAGGGGTTGGTGAAGAGACCCAGTACTTC. Residues: CASSLVGVGEETQYF. The V gene is TRBV5-1, the J gene TRBJ2-5, with D perhaps TRBD1 (5 bases). V was trimmed by 0 bases and J by 3 bases, leaving 12 bases between them. The CDR3 sequence is 15 residues long. Germline-derived CDR1 and CDR2 are SGHRS and YFSETQ.

The chain couples TRBV19 to TRBJ2-1, with D perhaps TRBD2 (6 bases). CDR1 and CDR2 from the germline V gene are LNHDA and SQIVND (reference sequence). CDR3 length: 14 residues. Trimming removed 11 bases at V and 4 bases at J, with 18 bases between. CDR3 DNA sequence: TGTGCCTCAGAGGCGAGCGGGCTGTACAATGAGCAGTTCTTC. Translated: CASEASGLYNEQFF.

The chain carries TRBV18 and TRBJ2-1; a weak D match, TRBD1 (5 bases). CDR1 is KGHSH and CDR2 is LQKENI in the germline V gene. The CDR3 contains 16 residues. The V and J ends lost 0 bases and 1 base respectively, with 10 bases between them. The CDR3 spells CASSPPNQGSYNEQFF. The CDR3 coding sequence is TGTGCCAGCTCACCACCGAATCAGGGTTCCTACAATGAGCAGTTCTTC.

The chain carries TRBV5-1 and TRBJ2-2; tentative D call: TRBD2 (6 bases). This CDR3 is built from 13 residues. Trimming cost V 6 bases and J 4 bases, with 10 bases left between them. Germline CDR1 SGHRS, CDR2 YFSETQ. The DNA of the CDR3 is TGCGCCAGCAAAGTGGGGGGCACCGGGGAGCTGTTTTTT. Translated, it gives CASKVGGTGELFF. Looking up the rest from reference TRBV5-1 and TRBJ2-2 gives the full variable domain: KAGVTQTPRYLIKTRGQQVTLSCSPISGHRSVSWYQQTPGQGLQFLFEYFSETQRNKGNFPGRFSGRQFSNSRSEMNVSTLELGDSALYLCASKVGGTGELFFGEGSRLTVL.

This clone showed up just a few times. The genes are TRBV4-3 and TRBJ1-6; no firm D call. V was cut by 1 base and J by 7 bases, with 5 bases left in between. The CDR3 runs to 13 residues. Germline loops: CDR1 LGHNA, CDR2 YSLEER. CDR3 nucleotides: TGCGCCAGCAGCCAAGGGGAGAATTCACCCCTCCACTTT. It codes for CASSQGENSPLHF.

This chain connects TRBV5-1 to TRBJ2-2; D possibly corresponds to TRBD1 (6 bases). CDR1 is SGHRS, CDR2 YFSETQ, per germline. CDR3 length: 16 residues. Trimming cost V 0 bases and J 6 bases, with 15 bases left between them. The CDR3 loop is CASSLAQAGAPGELFF. DNA for the CDR3: TGCGCCAGCAGCTTGGCCCAGGCAGGGGCGCCCGGGGAGCTGTTTTTT.

This sequence joins TRBV11-2 and TRBJ1-3; D is uncertain. V gave up 5 bases and J gave up 0 bases, with 11 bases separating them. This CDR3 is built from 15 residues. Germline V gene sequence: CDR1 SGHAT, CDR2 FQNNGV. In DNA form, the CDR3 reads TGTGCCAGCAGCAGAGGACCGAGCTCTGGAAACACCATATATTTT. Its translation: CASSRGPSSGNTIYF.